The T cell receptor (beta chain) under discussion was sequenced for a study of cytomegalovirus exposure and HLA in healthy donors. Study-level background: Sequencing of about 179 million T cells in an earlier analysis found some 100 million unique TCR beta sequences. Study-wide findings and caveats: Among donors in an Asian-associated ancestry cluster, a later analysis reportedly found fewer N-insertions than the roughly 610-donor mean. Most observed TCR sequences were rare, whereas some public TCRs were detected in many donors. Listed as cytomegalovirus-associated were 150 to 200 TCR beta chains.

The PCR ran on 60 Vbeta and 13 Jbeta primers. The assay was immunoSEQ multiplex PCR, and TCRdb's table has in-frame clones only and misses some. The sample has tens of thousands of clones; the top ten hold less than 3.5%. Concerning this clone: The antigen is not known.

This clonotype originated in a woman aged 40 to 50 in good health and CMV-seropositive. Source material: PBMCs.

The CDR3 loop reads CAWNGGGTEAFF. For the CDR3, the DNA is TGTGCCTGGAACGGGGGAGGGACTGAAGCTTTCTTT. The J gene is TRBJ1-1, the V gene TRBV30; TRBD1 might be the D (5 bases). Germline V CDR1 and CDR2: GTSNPN, SVGIG (reference sequence). V lost 4 bases to trimming and J lost 5 bases, with 11 bases between them. This CDR3 has 12 residues.